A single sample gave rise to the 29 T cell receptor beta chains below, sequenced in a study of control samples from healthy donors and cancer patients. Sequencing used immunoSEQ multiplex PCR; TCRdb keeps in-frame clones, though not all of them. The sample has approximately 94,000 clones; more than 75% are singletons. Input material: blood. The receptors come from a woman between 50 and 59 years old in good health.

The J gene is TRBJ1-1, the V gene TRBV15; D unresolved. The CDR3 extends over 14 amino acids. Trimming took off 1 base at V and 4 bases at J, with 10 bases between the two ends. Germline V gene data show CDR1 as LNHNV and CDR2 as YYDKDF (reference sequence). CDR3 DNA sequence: TGTGCCACCAGCAGAGGAGGGCGGGGCACTGAAGCTTTCTTT. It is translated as CATSRGGRGTEAFF.

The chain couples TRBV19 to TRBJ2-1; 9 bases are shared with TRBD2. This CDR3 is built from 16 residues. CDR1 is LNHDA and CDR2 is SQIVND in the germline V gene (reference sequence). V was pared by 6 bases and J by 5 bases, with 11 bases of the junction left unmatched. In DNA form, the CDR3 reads TGTGCCAGTAGAAATCCGCCGGGACTAGCAGACAATGAGCAGTTCTTC. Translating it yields CASRNPPGLADNEQFF.

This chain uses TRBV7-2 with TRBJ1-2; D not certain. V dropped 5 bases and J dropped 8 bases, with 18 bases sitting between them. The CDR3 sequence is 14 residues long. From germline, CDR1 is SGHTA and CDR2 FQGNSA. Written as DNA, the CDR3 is TGTGCCAGCAGCCTGTCGAGGGCCGATCGAGGCTACACCTTC. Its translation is CASSLSRADRGYTF.

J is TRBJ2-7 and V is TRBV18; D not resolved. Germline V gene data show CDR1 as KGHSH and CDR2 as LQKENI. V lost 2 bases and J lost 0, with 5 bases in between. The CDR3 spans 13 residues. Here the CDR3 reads CASSPKASYEQYV. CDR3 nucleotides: TGTGCCAGCTCACCAAAGGCCTCCTACGAGCAGTACGTC.

CDR3: CASSLQENTEAFF. DNA for the CDR3: TGTGCCAGCAGCCTCCAGGAGAACACTGAAGCTTTCTTT. This chain uses TRBV6-5 with TRBJ1-1; D not resolved. The CDR3 is made up of 13 amino acids. CDR1 is MNHEY, CDR2 SVGAGI, per germline. V dropped 6 bases and J dropped 1 base, with 9 bases sitting between them.

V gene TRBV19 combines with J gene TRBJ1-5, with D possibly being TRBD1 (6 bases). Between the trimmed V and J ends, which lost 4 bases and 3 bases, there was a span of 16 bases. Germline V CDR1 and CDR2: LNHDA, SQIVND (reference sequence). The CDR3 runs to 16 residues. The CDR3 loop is CASSTPPGQDNQPQHF. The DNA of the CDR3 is TGTGCCAGTAGTACCCCGCCGGGACAAGACAATCAGCCCCAGCATTTT.

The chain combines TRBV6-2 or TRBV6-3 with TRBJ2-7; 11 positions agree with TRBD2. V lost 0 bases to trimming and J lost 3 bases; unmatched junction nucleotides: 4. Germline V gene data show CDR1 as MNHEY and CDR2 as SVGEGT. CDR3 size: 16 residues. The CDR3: CASSYSTSGGYYEQYF. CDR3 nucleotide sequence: TGTGCCAGCAGTTACTCCACTAGCGGGGGTTACTACGAGCAGTACTTC.

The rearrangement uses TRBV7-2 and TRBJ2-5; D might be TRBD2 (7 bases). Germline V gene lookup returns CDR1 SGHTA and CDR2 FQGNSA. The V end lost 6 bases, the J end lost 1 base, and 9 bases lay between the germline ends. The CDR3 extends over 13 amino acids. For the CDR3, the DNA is TGTGCCAGCAGAGGGGGGGTCCAAGAGACCCAGTACTTC. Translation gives CASRGGVQETQYF.

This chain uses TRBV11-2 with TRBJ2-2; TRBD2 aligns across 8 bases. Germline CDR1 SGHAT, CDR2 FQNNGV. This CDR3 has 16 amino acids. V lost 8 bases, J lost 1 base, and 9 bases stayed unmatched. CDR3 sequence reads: CASGEGSGVNTGELFF. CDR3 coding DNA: TGTGCCAGCGGGGAGGGTAGCGGGGTGAACACCGGGGAGCTGTTTTTT.

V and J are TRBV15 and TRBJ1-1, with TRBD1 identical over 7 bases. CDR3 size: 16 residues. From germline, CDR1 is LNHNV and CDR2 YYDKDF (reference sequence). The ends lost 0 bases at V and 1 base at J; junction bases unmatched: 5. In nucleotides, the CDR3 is TGTGCCACCAGCAGAGAGCCCAGGGGGGCGAACACTGAAGCTTTCTTT. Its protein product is CATSREPRGANTEAFF.

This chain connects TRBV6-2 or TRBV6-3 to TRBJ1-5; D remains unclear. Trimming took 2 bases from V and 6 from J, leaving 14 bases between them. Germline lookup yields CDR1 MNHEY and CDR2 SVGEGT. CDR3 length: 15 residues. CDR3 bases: TGTGCCAGCAGTTACGTAGCTGTGGGGAGTCAGCCCCAGCATTTT. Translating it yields CASSYVAVGSQPQHF.

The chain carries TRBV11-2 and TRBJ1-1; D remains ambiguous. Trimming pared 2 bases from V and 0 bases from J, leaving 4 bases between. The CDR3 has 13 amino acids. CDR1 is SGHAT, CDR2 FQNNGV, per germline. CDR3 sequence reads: CASSLRVNTEAFF. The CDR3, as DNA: TGTGCCAGCAGCTTAAGGGTGAACACTGAAGCTTTCTTT. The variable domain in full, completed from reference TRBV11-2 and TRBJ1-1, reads EAGVAQSPRYKIIEKRQSVAFWCNPISGHATLYWYQQILGQGPKLLIQFQNNGVVDDSQLPKDRFSAERLKGVDSTLKIQPAKLEDSAVYLCASSLRVNTEAFFGQGTRLTVV.

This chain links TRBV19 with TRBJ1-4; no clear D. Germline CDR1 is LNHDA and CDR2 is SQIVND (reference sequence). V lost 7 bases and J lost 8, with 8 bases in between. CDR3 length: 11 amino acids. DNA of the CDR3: TGTGCCAGTAAGAAGGACGAAAAACTGTTTTTT. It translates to CASKKDEKLFF.

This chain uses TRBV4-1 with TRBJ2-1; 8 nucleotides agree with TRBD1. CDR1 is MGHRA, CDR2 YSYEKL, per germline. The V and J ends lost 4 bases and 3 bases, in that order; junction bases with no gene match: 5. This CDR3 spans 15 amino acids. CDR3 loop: CASSRADRDYNEQFF. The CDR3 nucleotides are TGCGCCAGCAGCCGCGCGGACAGGGACTACAATGAGCAGTTCTTC.

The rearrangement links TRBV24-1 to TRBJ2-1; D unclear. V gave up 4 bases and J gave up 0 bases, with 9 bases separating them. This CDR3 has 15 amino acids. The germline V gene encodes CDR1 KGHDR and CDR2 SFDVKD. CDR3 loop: CATSETGPSYNEQFF. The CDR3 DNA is TGTGCCACCAGTGAAACGGGCCCCTCCTACAATGAGCAGTTCTTC.

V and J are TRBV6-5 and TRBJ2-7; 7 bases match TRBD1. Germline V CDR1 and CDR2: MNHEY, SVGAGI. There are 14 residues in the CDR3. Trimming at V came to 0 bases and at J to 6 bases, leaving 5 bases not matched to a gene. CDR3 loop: CASSYSLQGFEQYF. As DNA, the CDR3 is TGTGCCAGCAGTTACTCGTTACAGGGGTTCGAGCAGTACTTC.

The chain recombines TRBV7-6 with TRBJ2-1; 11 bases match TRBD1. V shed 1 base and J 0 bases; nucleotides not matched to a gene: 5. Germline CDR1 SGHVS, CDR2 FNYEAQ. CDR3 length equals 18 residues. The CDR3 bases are TGTGCCAGCAGCTTAGTAGGGACAGGGGGTCTCTCCTACAATGAGCAGTTCTTC. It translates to CASSLVGTGGLSYNEQFF.

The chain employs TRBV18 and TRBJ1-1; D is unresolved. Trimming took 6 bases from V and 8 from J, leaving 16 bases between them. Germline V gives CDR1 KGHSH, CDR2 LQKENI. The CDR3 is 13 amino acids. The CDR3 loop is CASSTTLAGEAFF. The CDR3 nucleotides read TGTGCCAGCTCTACTACCCTGGCAGGAGAAGCTTTCTTT. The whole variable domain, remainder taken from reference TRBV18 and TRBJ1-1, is NAGVMQNPRHLVRRRGQEARLRCSPMKGHSHVYWYRQLPEEGLKFMVYLQKENIIDESGMPKERFSAEFPKEGPSILRIQQVVRGDSAAYFCASSTTLAGEAFFGQGTRLTVV.

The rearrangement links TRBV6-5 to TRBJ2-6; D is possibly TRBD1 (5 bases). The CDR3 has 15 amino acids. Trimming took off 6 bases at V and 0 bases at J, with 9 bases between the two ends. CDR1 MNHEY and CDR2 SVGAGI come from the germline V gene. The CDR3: CASRRQGSGANVLTF. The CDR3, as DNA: TGTGCCAGCAGGCGGCAGGGCTCTGGGGCCAACGTCCTGACTTTC.

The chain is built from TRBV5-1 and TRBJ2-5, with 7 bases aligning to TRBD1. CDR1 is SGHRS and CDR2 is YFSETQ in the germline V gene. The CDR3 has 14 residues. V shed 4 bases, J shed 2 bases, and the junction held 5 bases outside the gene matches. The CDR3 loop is CASSPGQQQETQYF. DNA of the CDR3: TGCGCCAGCAGCCCGGGACAGCAACAAGAGACCCAGTACTTC.

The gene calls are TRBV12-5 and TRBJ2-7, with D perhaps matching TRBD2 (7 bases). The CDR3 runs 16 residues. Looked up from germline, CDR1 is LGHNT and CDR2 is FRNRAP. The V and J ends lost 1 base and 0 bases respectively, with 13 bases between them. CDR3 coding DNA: TGTGCTAGTGGTTTGGGTGGCGGGGGCCCCTCCTACGAGCAGTACTTC. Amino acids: CASGLGGGGPSYEQYF.

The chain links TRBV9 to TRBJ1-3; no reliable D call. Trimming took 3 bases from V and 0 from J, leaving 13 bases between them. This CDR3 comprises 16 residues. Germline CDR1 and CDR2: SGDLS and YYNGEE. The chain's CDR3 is CASSGRATLSGNTIYF. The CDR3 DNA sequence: TGTGCCAGCAGCGGTCGGGCAACACTCTCTGGAAACACCATATATTTT.

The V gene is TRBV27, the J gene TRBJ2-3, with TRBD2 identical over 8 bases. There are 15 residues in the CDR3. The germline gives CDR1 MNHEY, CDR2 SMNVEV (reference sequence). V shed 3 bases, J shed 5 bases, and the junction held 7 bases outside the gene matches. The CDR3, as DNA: TGTGCCAGCAGTTTCCAGCGGGAGCAGCTAGATACGCAGTATTTT. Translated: CASSFQREQLDTQYF.

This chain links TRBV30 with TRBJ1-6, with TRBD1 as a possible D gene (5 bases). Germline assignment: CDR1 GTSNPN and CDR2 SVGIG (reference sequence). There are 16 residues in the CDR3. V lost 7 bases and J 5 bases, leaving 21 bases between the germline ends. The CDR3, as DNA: TGTGCCTACAATTCAGGGTTCGCGGTCAATAATTCACCCCTCCACTTT. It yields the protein CAYNSGFAVNNSPLHF.

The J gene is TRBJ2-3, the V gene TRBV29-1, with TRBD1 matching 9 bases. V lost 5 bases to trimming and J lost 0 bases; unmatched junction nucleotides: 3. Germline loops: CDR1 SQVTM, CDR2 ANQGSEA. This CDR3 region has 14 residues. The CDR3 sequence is CSVFGQGSTDTQYF. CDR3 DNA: TGCAGCGTTTTCGGACAGGGGAGCACAGATACGCAGTATTTT.

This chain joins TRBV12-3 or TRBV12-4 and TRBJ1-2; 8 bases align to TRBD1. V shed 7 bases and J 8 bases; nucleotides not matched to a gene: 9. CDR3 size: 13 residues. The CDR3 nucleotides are TGTGCCAGCACTCTGGACAGGGCTGGCGGCTACACCTTC. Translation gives CASTLDRAGGYTF.

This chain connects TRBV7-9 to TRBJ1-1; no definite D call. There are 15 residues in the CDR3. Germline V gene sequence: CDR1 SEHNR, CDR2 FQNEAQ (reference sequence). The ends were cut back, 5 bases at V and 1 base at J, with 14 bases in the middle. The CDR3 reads CASSPGDFWNTEAFF. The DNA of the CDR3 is TGTGCCAGCAGCCCCGGGGATTTTTGGAACACTGAAGCTTTCTTT.

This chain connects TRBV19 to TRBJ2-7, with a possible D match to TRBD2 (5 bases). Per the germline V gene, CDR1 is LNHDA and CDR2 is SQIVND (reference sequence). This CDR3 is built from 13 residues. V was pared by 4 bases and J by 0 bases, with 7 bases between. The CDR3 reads CASSREGSYEQYF. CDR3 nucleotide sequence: TGTGCCAGTAGTAGAGAGGGCTCCTACGAGCAGTACTTC. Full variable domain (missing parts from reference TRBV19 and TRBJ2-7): DGGITQSPKYLFRKEGQNVTLSCEQNLNHDAMYWYRQDPGQGLRLIYYSQIVNDFQKGDIAEGYSVSREKKESFPLTVTSAQKNPTAFYLCASSREGSYEQYFGPGTRLTVT.

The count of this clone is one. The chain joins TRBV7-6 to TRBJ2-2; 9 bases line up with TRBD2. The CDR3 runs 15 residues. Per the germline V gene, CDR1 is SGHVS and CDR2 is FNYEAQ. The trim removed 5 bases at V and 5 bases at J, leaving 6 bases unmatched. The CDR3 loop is CASSGTSMLTGELFF. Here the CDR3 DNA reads TGTGCCAGCAGCGGGACTAGCATGTTGACCGGGGAGCTGTTTTTT. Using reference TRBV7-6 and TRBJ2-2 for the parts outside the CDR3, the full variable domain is GAGVSQSPRYKVTKRGQDVALRCDPISGHVSLYWYRQALGQGPEFLTYFNYEAQQDKSGLPNDRFSAERPEGSISTLTIQRTEQRDSAMYRCASSGTSMLTGELFFGEGSRLTVL.